This TCR beta chain originates from a study of cytomegalovirus exposure and HLA in healthy donors. Study results and caveats: A later analysis linked a missense variant in DCLRE1C to the trimming of TCR beta V and J genes.

Concerning this clone itself: Its antigen remains unknown.

Germline V gene sequence: CDR1 SGHTA, CDR2 FQGNSA. With 4 bases removed from V and 12 bases from J, the gap between germline ends came to 16 bases. This CDR3 has 12 amino acids. Primers for the PCR totalled 60 Vbeta and 13 Jbeta. Sequencing used immunoSEQ multiplex PCR; TCRdb keeps in-frame clones, though not all of them. The sample data list roughly 82,000 clones. The receptor was derived from a woman aged 55-75 years in good health and CMV-seronegative. This rearrangement joins TRBV7-2 to TRBJ2-7; no clear D gene. Material for sequencing was PBMCs. CDR3 protein: CASSSNRGPLYF. In DNA, the CDR3 is TGTGCCAGCAGCTCAAACCGAGGCCCGTTGTACTTC.